This T cell receptor beta chain was profiled in a study of T cells in Graves' hyperthyroidism and ophthalmopathy. The PBMCs were taken from less than 11 ml of fresh peripheral blood. This clonotype turned up a few times. A read error may be the cause here, since a much bigger clone is one base away. V lost 3 bases and J 2 bases, leaving 10 bases between the germline ends. The CDR3 is 13 residues long. Germline values: CDR1 DFQATT, CDR2 SNEGSKA (reference sequence). RNA transcripts yielded amplified TCR beta CDR3 regions. With the HTBI primer set, the TCR CDR3 went through a first round of RT-PCR. TCRdb processed the multiplex PCR reads anew with MiXCR; each CDR3 protein has one entry. The sample shows some 460,000 distinct CDR3 sequences, 15% to 19% of them seen only once.

The clonotype comes from a woman aged 18-29 years with Graves' hyperthyroidism. The chain has TRBV20-1 and TRBJ1-1, with no clear D. Sequenced: blood. CDR3 bases: TGCAGTGCTAGTCGGGCGATAAACACTGAAGCTTTCTTT. Translation gives CSASRAINTEAFF.